These T cell receptor beta chains were read from a single sample in a study of cytomegalovirus exposure and HLA in healthy donors. The table came from immunoSEQ multiplex PCR; TCRdb's copy has only in-frame clones and leaves some out. The repertoire consists of 130,000 to 150,000 clones, with 89% occurring once and the leading ten covering 8% to 9.5%. The sample taken for sequencing was PBMCs. Receptors originate from a woman aged 18-29 years in good health and CMV-seropositive. Both conserved end residues are part of each CDR3. D genes are given only for firm matches. Only part of the rows carry a size: once, few, many, or a class if the clone is expanded.

size	V	D	J	DNA	CDR3
NA	TRBV7-2	TRBD1	TRBJ2-7	TGTGCCAGCAGCTTAACGATGGCAGGGGGCTACGAGCAGTACTTC	CASSLTMAGGYEQYF
NA	TRBV27	TRBD2	TRBJ2-3	TGTGCCAGCAGCCTAGGACTAGCGGGAAGCACAGATACGCAGTATTTT	CASSLGLAGSTDTQYF
NA	TRBV28	NA	TRBJ2-1	TGTGCCAGCAGTCCTCGCTTAAAGCCCTACAATGAGCAGTTCTTC	CASSPRLKPYNEQFF
NA	TRBV5-4	NA	TRBJ1-1	TGTGCCAGCACTCCTTGGAGTGAGCCGAACACTGAAGCTTTCTTT	CASTPWSEPNTEAFF
NA	TRBV9	NA	TRBJ2-5	TGTGCCAGCAGCGTAGGGACTCCGGGGGAGACCCAGTACTTC	CASSVGTPGETQYF
NA	TRBV4-3	TRBD1	TRBJ2-1	TGCGCCAGCAGCCAGGACCCGACAGGGGCCTCCTACAATGAGCAGTTCTTC	CASSQDPTGASYNEQFF
NA	TRBV5-4	NA	TRBJ1-2	TGTGCCAGCAGTCAACTCCACCCTATTATCCAGGACTATGGCTACACCTTC	CASSQLHPIIQDYGYTF
NA	TRBV13	TRBD2	TRBJ2-1	TGTGCCAGCAATTGGGCTAGCGGGGGCCATACCCTATGGGATGAGCAGTTCTTC	CASNWASGGHTLWDEQFF
once	TRBV21-1	NA	TRBJ1-2	TGTGCCAGCAGCACGCCGGACACCTTTAACTATGGCTACACCTTC	CASSTPDTFNYGYTF
NA	TRBV19	TRBD1	TRBJ1-4	TGTGCCAGTAGTATAGACACCGGGGACAGTAGAAATGAAAAACTGTTTTTT	CASSIDTGDSRNEKLFF
NA	TRBV27	NA	TRBJ2-6	TGTGCCAGCAGTTTCCTCACAGGGACCGGGGCCAACGTCCTGACTTTC	CASSFLTGTGANVLTF
NA	TRBV4-2	NA	TRBJ2-7	TGTGCCAGCAGCCAACTTCGGGACTCCTACGAGCAGTACTTC	CASSQLRDSYEQYF
NA	TRBV7-9	NA	TRBJ2-1	TGTGCCAGCAGCCCCCTGGGGAGTCCTTCGTTCGAGCAGTTCTTC	CASSPLGSPSFEQFF
NA	TRBV7-2	NA	TRBJ1-5	TGTGCCAGCAGCTTAAGGTCTGGAGGTTTAAATCAGCCCCAGCATTTT	CASSLRSGGLNQPQHF
NA	TRBV7-2	TRBD1	TRBJ1-6	TGTGCCAGCAGCCGAAGACAGGGGAATAGTAATTCACCCCTCCACTTT	CASSRRQGNSNSPLHF
few	TRBV29-1	NA	TRBJ2-3	TGCAGCGTTGATGGCTTCGGGGGAGATACGCAGTATTTT	CSVDGFGGDTQYF
once	TRBV13	NA	TRBJ2-7	TGTGCCAGCAGCTCCCTCAGCTACGAGCAGTACTTC	CASSSLSYEQYF
NA	TRBV4-3	TRBD1	TRBJ2-1	TGCGCCAGCAGCCAAGACTTGACAGGGCATGTACGTGAGCAGTTCTTC	CASSQDLTGHVREQFF
NA	TRBV4-2	TRBD2	TRBJ2-5	TGTGCCAGCAGCCAAGAATGGGGGCGGGGGGGCCGAGAGACCCAGTACTTC	CASSQEWGRGGRETQYF
NA	TRBV11-3	TRBD2	TRBJ2-1	TGTGCCAGCAGCTCCCGGGTAGCGGGGGATGAGCAGTTCTTC	CASSSRVAGDEQFF
NA	TRBV2	NA	TRBJ2-5	TGTGTCAGCAGTGTTAGCTGGGAGACCCAGTACTTC	CVSSVSWETQYF
many	TRBV2	TRBD1	TRBJ1-6	TGTGCCAGCAGTGAGGCACGGGACAGGGGCCCACCCCTCCACTTT	CASSEARDRGPPLHF
NA	TRBV10-3	TRBD1	TRBJ1-1	TGTGCCATCAGCGGGCCCGGGACAGGGATGACTGAAGCTTTCTTT	CAISGPGTGMTEAFF
NA	TRBV29-1	TRBD2	TRBJ2-3	TGCAGCGCCCCCTCCCGGGCAAGCGGGGGGCCCCACACAGATACGCAGTATTTT	CSAPSRASGGPHTDTQYF
NA	TRBV2	TRBD2	TRBJ2-5	TGTGCCAGCAGTGAAGGGGCTAGCGGGGGGTACCAAGAGACCCAGTACTTC	CASSEGASGGYQETQYF
NA	TRBV7-2	NA	TRBJ1-5	TGTGCCAGCAGCCCCCCGGGCGGGTATCAGCCCCAGCATTTT	CASSPPGGYQPQHF
NA	TRBV5-1	NA	TRBJ1-1	TGCGCCAGCAGCTTGGAAGTGGCCTACACTGAAGCTTTCTTT	CASSLEVAYTEAFF
NA	TRBV28	NA	TRBJ1-4	TGTGCCAGCAAGAGGGCCACTAATGAAAAACTGTTTTTT	CASKRATNEKLFF
NA	TRBV9	NA	TRBJ2-1	TGTGCCAGCAGCCAGACAGACTCTGAGCAGTTCTTC	CASSQTDSEQFF
NA	TRBV7-9	NA	TRBJ1-1	TGTGCCAGCAGAAAACAGGGTCCTGAAGCTTTCTTT	CASRKQGPEAFF
NA	TRBV5-1	NA	TRBJ2-2	TGCGCCAGCAGCCGAGTAGCGACAGGAGATAACACCGGGGAGCTGTTTTTT	CASSRVATGDNTGELFF
NA	TRBV4-1	NA	TRBJ1-5	TGCGCCTCTCAGGGCGCCCCATCAGGCAATCAGCCCCAGCATTTT	CASQGAPSGNQPQHF
NA	TRBV10-3	NA	TRBJ1-2	TGTGCCATCATGCGGTGGTACTATGGCTACACCTTC	CAIMRWYYGYTF
NA	TRBV5-6	NA	TRBJ2-7	TGTGCCAGCAGAATGACAGGGAGGTACGAGCAGTACTTC	CASRMTGRYEQYF